The 11 T cell receptor beta chains listed next were all sequenced from one sample in a study of T-cell reconstitution after alpha-beta-depleted transplantation in children. During its preparation, the TCRbeta library received unique molecular identifiers. TCRdb analysed the PCR reads with MiXCR anew, one entry per CDR3 protein. Of 490,000 or so distinct CDR3 sequences listed, around 13% were seen once; the top ten hold less than 6.5%. The sample here was PBMCs from the stem cell graft donor, taken from the stem cell graft. The receptors were gathered from a human donor who donated a stem cell graft to a child with combined immunodeficiency.

This clonotype showed up many times. The V gene is TRBV27, the J gene TRBJ2-3; no reliable D call. Germline lookup yields CDR1 MNHEY and CDR2 SMNVEV (reference sequence). The CDR3 totals 14 residues. Trimming shortened V by 2 bases and J by 3 bases, and 9 bases separated the two germline ends. CDR3 sequence (DNA): TGTGCCAGCAGTTTAGGGGTTTTAACAGATACGCAGTATTTT. It yields the protein CASSLGVLTDTQYF.

This clonotype has a count of ten or more. The CDR3 here is CASRASNEQYF. CDR3 DNA sequence: TGTGCCAGCAGAGCCAGTAACGAGCAGTACTTC. V usage is TRBV25-1 and J usage is TRBJ2-7, with D unclear. V was pared by 6 bases and J by 5 bases, with 8 bases between. Germline loops: CDR1 MGHDK, CDR2 SYGVNS. The CDR3 contains 11 residues.

The chain combines TRBV27 with TRBJ2-7; D is perhaps TRBD2 (6 bases). CDR1 is MNHEY, CDR2 SMNVEV, per germline (reference sequence). Trimming took off 2 bases at V and 1 base at J, with 15 bases between the two ends. The CDR3 contains 16 residues. The chain's CDR3 is CASSLSGPGLSYEQYF. The CDR3 DNA reads as TGTGCCAGCAGTTTAAGCGGGCCAGGTCTATCCTACGAGCAGTACTTC.

This clonotype was observed at least ten times. This chain joins TRBV12-3 or TRBV12-4 and TRBJ1-2; D possibly corresponds to TRBD1 (5 bases). CDR3 length equals 14 residues. V lost 0 bases and J lost 6, with 11 bases in between. The CDR3 sequence is CASSLALGLDGYTF. The CDR3 nucleotides read TGTGCCAGCAGTTTAGCCCTGGGGCTTGATGGCTACACCTTC.

The sample holds many counts of this clonotype. This chain uses TRBV5-6 with TRBJ2-7; D tentatively fits TRBD1 or TRBD2 (5 bases each). V lost 4 bases and J 0 bases, leaving 14 bases between the germline ends. The CDR3 totals 15 residues. The V gene's germline CDR1 is SGHDT and CDR2 YYEEEE. The CDR3 DNA reads as TGTGCCAGCAGCATCGGGACGGGGAGCTCCTACGAGCAGTACTTC. Translation: CASSIGTGSSYEQYF.

In its sample, this clonotype was seen many times. The chain uses TRBV6-5 and TRBJ2-1, with D unresolved. In germline, CDR1 is MNHEY, CDR2 SVGAGI. The CDR3 sequence is 14 residues long. The V gene lost 6 bases and the J gene lost 7 bases, with 16 bases spanning the gap. CDR3 DNA sequence: TGTGCCAGCAGCCATGTGGGTGATCGGAATGAGCAGTTCTTC. Translating gives CASSHVGDRNEQFF.

This clonotype was observed once. V and J are TRBV4-1 and TRBJ2-1; tentatively, D is TRBD2 (7 bases). V lost 1 base to trimming and J lost 14 bases, with 18 bases between them. From germline, CDR1 is MGHRA and CDR2 YSYEKL. This CDR3 comprises 14 residues. The CDR3 region has the DNA TGCGCCAGCAGCCAAGTGAAAGGACTAGAGGGGGAGTTCTTC. It specifies CASSQVKGLEGEFF.

The chain has TRBV20-1 and TRBJ2-1, with 12 bases lining up with TRBD2. The CDR3 is made up of 16 amino acids. V shed 5 bases, J shed 1 base, and the junction held 6 bases outside the gene matches. Looked up from germline, CDR1 is DFQATT and CDR2 is SNEGSKA (reference sequence). CDR3 nucleotide sequence: TGCAGTGCTTCTCGACTAGCGGGAGAGTCCTACAATGAGCAGTTCTTC. Translated, it gives CSASRLAGESYNEQFF.

The chain couples TRBV19 to TRBJ2-1, with TRBD2 matching over 9 bases. Trimming took 5 bases from V and 3 from J; bases not matched to a gene: 5. The CDR3 loop spans 15 amino acids. Germline V gives CDR1 LNHDA, CDR2 SQIVND (reference sequence). The CDR3 spells CASSSERGDYNEQFF. CDR3 coding DNA: TGTGCCAGTAGTTCGGAGCGGGGGGACTACAATGAGCAGTTCTTC.

This clonotype was recorded a few times. V gene TRBV20-1 combines with J gene TRBJ2-7; D gene uncertain. CDR3 length equals 13 residues. Germline V gene lookup returns CDR1 DFQATT and CDR2 SNEGSKA (reference sequence). The CDR3 region has the DNA TGCAGCGCAACTATGGGCCCTGCCTACGAGCAGTACTTC. Its translation is CSATMGPAYEQYF.

This clonotype turned up a few times. The rearrangement uses TRBV29-1 and TRBJ2-1, with 7 bases fitting TRBD2. This CDR3 has 15 amino acids. CDR1 is SQVTM and CDR2 is ANQGSEA in the germline V gene. Germline trimming cut 6 bases from V and 6 bases from J; bases unmatched to any gene: 14. DNA of the CDR3: TGCAGCGTCCGAACGGCCACCGGGAGGCCCAATGAGCAGTTCTTC. It translates to CSVRTATGRPNEQFF.